What follows describes a single T cell receptor beta chain. Its target is unknown. Profiling relied on immunoSEQ multiplex PCR, and the TCRdb table lists in-frame clones only, not all of them. Of 60,000 to 70,000 clones detected, 92% appear once; the ten largest clones hold about 5.4%. The V gene lost 5 bases and the J gene lost 3 bases, with 11 bases spanning the gap. The CDR3 loop spans 13 amino acids. The V gene's germline CDR1 is SGHVS and CDR2 FQNEAQ. These data are taken from a study of cytomegalovirus exposure and HLA in healthy donors. Whole-study results and caveats: Later, an analysis found that TCR clusters from the first cohort tended to co-occur in the roughly 120 validation repertoires. Reports showed the classifier diagnosing cytomegalovirus status with high specificity and sensitivity. The CMV antigen specificity of a few CMV-associated chains was confirmed through in vitro analysis.

The sequence was collected from a man aged 18 to 30 in good health and CMV-seropositive. The sample was PBMCs. The chain carries TRBV7-8 and TRBJ2-7; TRBD1 might be the D (7 bases). The CDR3 coding sequence is TGTGCCAGCAGCCGCGGGACAGTCTACGAGCAGTACTTC. As protein: CASSRGTVYEQYF.